The 26 T cell receptor beta chains listed next were all sequenced from one sample in a study of cytomegalovirus exposure and HLA in healthy donors. Assay used: immunoSEQ multiplex PCR; TCRdb lists only in-frame clones, some missing. The table records a few hundred thousand clones, just over 85% of them present only once. The sample was PBMCs. Source of these receptors: a woman aged 18-29 years in good health and CMV-seronegative.

The chain combines TRBV11-2 with TRBJ2-3; 12 bases match TRBD2. With V trimmed by 4 bases and J by 4 bases, 9 bases remained unmatched. From germline, CDR1 is SGHAT and CDR2 FQNNGV. The CDR3 covers 17 residues. The CDR3 DNA reads TGTGCCAGCAGCTCCCATCTAGCGGGAGGGCCGCCAGATACGCAGTATTTT. Its protein is CASSSHLAGGPPDTQYF.

This chain uses TRBV30 with TRBJ2-7; D perhaps matches TRBD2 (5 bases). The CDR3 extends over 14 amino acids. Germline values: CDR1 GTSNPN, CDR2 SVGIG (reference sequence). The V end was cut by 0 bases, the J end by 1 base, with 10 bases between. CDR3 coding DNA: TGTGCCTGGAGTGTACGGGGTTTTTCCTACGAGCAGTACTTC. As protein: CAWSVRGFSYEQYF.

V is TRBV27 and J is TRBJ2-7, with 14 nucleotides matching TRBD2. V lost 6 bases and J lost 7; bases outside the gene matches: 8. CDR3 length equals 15 residues. Germline V gives CDR1 MNHEY, CDR2 SMNVEV (reference sequence). In DNA, the CDR3 is TGTGCCAGCAGACCTGGGACTAGCGGGAGCGTGGAGCAGTACTTC. It is translated as CASRPGTSGSVEQYF.

CDR3 DNA sequence: TGTGCCAGTAGTATAGGTAGCGGGAGCACCGGGGAGCTGTTTTTT. This sequence encodes CASSIGSGSTGELFF. The V call is TRBV19, the J call TRBJ2-2; 9 nucleotides line up with TRBD2. The length of the CDR3 is 15 residues. J was trimmed by 4 bases and V by 1 base; bases with no gene match: 1. The germline gives CDR1 LNHDA, CDR2 SQIVND (reference sequence).

The rearrangement links TRBV30 to TRBJ1-2; D is possibly TRBD1 (5 bases). This CDR3 comprises 14 residues. CDR1 is GTSNPN and CDR2 is SVGIG in the germline V gene (reference sequence). V was trimmed by 0 bases and J by 0 bases, leaving 8 bases between them. The CDR3 coding sequence is TGTGCCTGGAGTGTAGGGGTTTCTAACTATGGCTACACCTTC. Translation: CAWSVGVSNYGYTF.

The gene calls are TRBV11-2 and TRBJ2-7, with a tentative D call TRBD2 (6 bases). This CDR3 is built from 15 residues. The germline V gene encodes CDR1 SGHAT and CDR2 FQNNGV. V was shortened by 4 bases and J by 4 bases, with 17 bases between the two germline ends. As DNA, the CDR3 is TGTGCCAGCAGCTGGGAGGACCAGAGAGAGTACGAGCAGTACTTC. Protein: CASSWEDQREYEQYF. Filled out from reference TRBV11-2 and TRBJ2-7, the complete variable domain reads EAGVAQSPRYKIIEKRQSVAFWCNPISGHATLYWYQQILGQGPKLLIQFQNNGVVDDSQLPKDRFSAERLKGVDSTLKIQPAKLEDSAVYLCASSWEDQREYEQYFGPGTRLTVT.

The rearrangement links TRBV9 to TRBJ2-3, with a tentative D call TRBD1 (5 bases). Trimming removed 1 base from V and 1 base from J, with 10 bases in between. The germline V gene has CDR1 SGDLS and CDR2 YYNGEE. This CDR3 comprises 15 residues. The DNA for the CDR3 is TGTGCCAGCAGCGTATCGGACACCGGCACAGATACGCAGTATTTT. Protein product: CASSVSDTGTDTQYF.

The CDR3: CASSPGDISYEQYF. The CDR3 coding sequence is TGTGCCAGTAGTCCTGGGGACATCTCCTACGAGCAGTACTTC. The chain employs TRBV19 and TRBJ2-7; perhaps TRBD1 as D (6 bases). This CDR3 spans 14 amino acids. Per germline, CDR1 LNHDA and CDR2 SQIVND (reference sequence). V lost 5 bases to trimming and J lost 0 bases, with 11 bases between them.

This clone was counted once. The CDR3 DNA reads as TGCAGCCATGGGTCTAGCGATGGTTATTCCACAGATACGCAGTATTTT. Translation gives CSHGSSDGYSTDTQYF. The chain is built from TRBV29-1 and TRBJ2-3, with a weak D call TRBD2 (6 bases). The CDR3 contains 16 residues. V lost 8 bases and J 2 bases, leaving 23 bases between the germline ends. Germline V gene lookup returns CDR1 SQVTM and CDR2 ANQGSEA.

CDR3: CASSLRYGQETQYF. DNA for the CDR3: TGTGCCAGCAGCTTAAGATACGGCCAAGAGACCCAGTACTTC. The gene calls are TRBV11-2 and TRBJ2-5; no clear D. CDR1 is SGHAT, CDR2 FQNNGV, per germline. The V gene lost 2 bases and the J gene lost 1 base, with 8 bases spanning the gap. This CDR3 is built from 14 residues.

The chain couples TRBV9 to TRBJ2-3; no clear D gene. V lost 0 bases and J lost 4, with 3 bases in between. Germline V gene data show CDR1 as SGDLS and CDR2 as YYNGEE. The CDR3 spans 12 residues. CDR3 region: CASSVAPDTQYF. DNA of the CDR3: TGTGCCAGCAGCGTAGCTCCAGATACGCAGTATTTT.

This CDR3 reads CASSLASGYSYEQYF. CDR3 nucleotide sequence: TGTGCCAGCAGCTTAGCTAGCGGCTACTCCTACGAGCAGTACTTC. The chain recombines TRBV11-2 with TRBJ2-7; 7 nucleotides line up with TRBD2. The CDR3 consists of 15 residues. After removal of 1 base from V and 0 bases from J, the junction contained 3 bases not matched to a gene. Germline loops: CDR1 SGHAT, CDR2 FQNNGV.

The gene calls are TRBV28 and TRBJ2-2, with 10 bases aligning to TRBD1. CDR1 is MDHEN, CDR2 SYDVKM, per germline. J was trimmed by 1 base and V by 2 bases; bases with no gene match: 1. This CDR3 is 16 amino acids long. CDR3 nucleotide sequence: TGTGCCAGCAGTTTACGGGACAGGGGGAACACCGGGGAGCTGTTTTTT. It codes for CASSLRDRGNTGELFF.

The J gene is TRBJ2-7, the V gene TRBV7-2; possible D gene TRBD2, 6 bases. The germline gives CDR1 SGHTA, CDR2 FQGNSA. This CDR3 has 17 amino acids. The ends were cut back, 5 bases at V and 1 base at J, with 21 bases in the middle. Here the CDR3 DNA reads TGTGCCAGCAGCCAGGATTTTAGGACGGGAGCGTCCTACGAGCAGTACTTC. Amino acid sequence: CASSQDFRTGASYEQYF.

The chain employs TRBV4-1 and TRBJ2-7; TRBD1 aligns across 7 bases. The germline gives CDR1 MGHRA, CDR2 YSYEKL. J was trimmed by 2 bases and V by 0 bases; bases with no gene match: 10. The CDR3 has 17 residues. The CDR3 bases are TGCGCCAGCAGCCAAGATGAGCTGGGACAGCTCACCTACGAGCAGTACTTC. Translated: CASSQDELGQLTYEQYF.

The chain carries TRBV7-2 and TRBJ1-1; no clear D gene. With 1 base removed from V and 1 base from J, the gap between germline ends came to 10 bases. This CDR3 spans 15 amino acids. Germline V gene lookup returns CDR1 SGHTA and CDR2 FQGNSA. The CDR3 bases are TGTGCCAGCAGCTTAGACATGGGAGGGAACACTGAAGCTTTCTTT. It yields the protein CASSLDMGGNTEAFF.

The chain combines TRBV9 with TRBJ2-5; TRBD2 matches 14 bases. Trimming took 0 bases from V and 2 from J; bases not matched to a gene: 3. This CDR3 comprises 17 residues. Germline loops: CDR1 SGDLS, CDR2 YYNGEE. Here the CDR3 DNA reads TGTGCCAGCAGCGTAGGACTAGCGGGAGGGAAGCAAGAGACCCAGTACTTC. Translating gives CASSVGLAGGKQETQYF.

The chain is built from TRBV7-8 and TRBJ2-2; 8 nucleotides align to TRBD2. The trim removed 6 bases at V and 1 base at J, leaving 7 bases unmatched. CDR3 size: 16 residues. Germline V gives CDR1 SGHVS, CDR2 FQNEAQ. Here the CDR3 reads CASRILSGGNTGELFF. The CDR3 DNA follows: TGTGCCAGCAGAATACTAAGCGGGGGGAACACCGGGGAGCTGTTTTTT.

V is TRBV6-6 and J is TRBJ2-7; TRBD1 agrees at 9 bases. The germline V gene has CDR1 MNHNY and CDR2 SVGAGI (reference sequence). CDR3 length: 15 amino acids. V lost 2 bases and J lost 0; bases outside the gene matches: 2. The CDR3 spells CASSYGTGSSYEQYF. The CDR3, as DNA: TGTGCCAGCAGTTACGGGACAGGGAGCTCCTACGAGCAGTACTTC.

The chain is built from TRBV29-1 and TRBJ2-1; TRBD1 aligns across 9 bases. The V gene end was trimmed by 5 bases and the J gene end by 8 bases; junction bases not matched to a gene: 7. The V gene's germline CDR1 is SQVTM and CDR2 ANQGSEA. The CDR3 extends over 13 amino acids. The chain's CDR3 is CSVSGTGFHEQFF. CDR3 nucleotides: TGCAGCGTTTCCGGGACAGGGTTTCATGAGCAGTTCTTC.

This rearrangement joins TRBV7-6 to TRBJ2-3; weak D call: TRBD2 (6 bases). The length of the CDR3 is 18 residues. V gave up 1 base and J gave up 2 bases, with 19 bases separating them. Looked up from germline, CDR1 is SGHVS and CDR2 is FNYEAQ. CDR3 DNA: TGTGCCAGCAGCTTAGGTAGCGGAGACCTCTCTTACACAGATACGCAGTATTTT. Protein sequence: CASSLGSGDLSYTDTQYF. Supplemented by reference TRBV7-6 and TRBJ2-3, the full variable domain reads GAGVSQSPRYKVTKRGQDVALRCDPISGHVSLYWYRQALGQGPEFLTYFNYEAQQDKSGLPNDRFSAERPEGSISTLTIQRTEQRDSAMYRCASSLGSGDLSYTDTQYFGPGTRLTVL.

This clone came up a few times. The rearrangement uses TRBV7-8 and TRBJ1-1; 7 nucleotides line up with TRBD1. CDR1 is SGHVS, CDR2 FQNEAQ, per germline. The CDR3 length is 14 residues. The junction had 5 bases not matched to a gene; V was cut back by 5 bases and J by 2 bases. The CDR3 DNA follows: TGTGCCAGCAGCCGCCGGGACAGAAACACTGAAGCTTTCTTT. Its translation is CASSRRDRNTEAFF.

This chain joins TRBV11-3 and TRBJ2-1; TRBD2 aligns across 9 bases. The CDR3 is 15 residues long. Germline CDR1 reads SGHNT; CDR2 reads YENEEA. V was pared by 5 bases and J by 4 bases, with 6 bases of the junction left unmatched. CDR3 in DNA: TGTGCCAGCAGCGCCGGGACTAGCTGGTACAATGAGCAGTTCTTC. Its translation is CASSAGTSWYNEQFF.

The rearrangement joins TRBV6-1 to TRBJ1-2; no reliable D call. The CDR3 runs to 14 residues. V dropped 3 bases and J dropped 1 base, with 9 bases sitting between them. Germline CDR1 is MNHNS and CDR2 is SASEGT. CDR3 DNA: TGTGCCAGCAGTGAGTCTGCAGTTAACTATGGCTACACCTTC. Protein: CASSESAVNYGYTF.

The chain recombines TRBV5-1 with TRBJ2-1, with TRBD1 as a possible D gene (5 bases). Germline assignment: CDR1 SGHRS and CDR2 YFSETQ. The ends were cut back, 2 bases at V and 7 bases at J, with 16 bases in the middle. The CDR3 spans 15 residues. Here the CDR3 DNA reads TGCGCCAGCAGCTTTCTCCCCCAGGGAAAAAATGAGCAGTTCTTC. It codes for CASSFLPQGKNEQFF.

The V call is TRBV27, the J call TRBJ2-1; 8 bases agree with TRBD1. The trim removed 6 bases at V and 4 bases at J, leaving 2 bases unmatched. The CDR3 consists of 13 residues. Germline loops: CDR1 MNHEY, CDR2 SMNVEV (reference sequence). CDR3 DNA sequence: TGTGCCAGCAGGGACAGGGAATACAATGAGCAGTTCTTC. It specifies CASRDREYNEQFF.